These 24 T cell receptor beta chains share one sample of origin, sequenced in a study of shared clonotypes between healthy human individuals (dated by TCRdb to about 2020). The library was produced with the immunoSEQ multiplex PCR assay. Sourced from immuneACCESS, this table was stored by TCRdb with only in-frame sequences that have V and J called. A share of the clones is absent; for the studies checked, an unresolved V gene accounts for under half, and the remainder has no known explanation. The sample table contains around 1,100,000 clones; only one count was recorded for about 80% of them. 0.7% to 0.95% of the sample comes from the top ten. What was sequenced was memory CD4+ T cells from PBMCs. The cell subset or site label of this sample denotes: CD45RA-negative fraction. These receptors originate from a man aged 18 to 29 in good health. Some clones in this sample may be carry-over from other donors' samples.

This clone showed up just a few times. This CDR3 is CASSTGTGDTYTF. CDR3 DNA: TGTGCCAGCAGCACTGGGACAGGTGACACCTACACCTTC. The chain couples TRBV7-3 to TRBJ1-2, with 8 bases fitting TRBD1. This CDR3 has 13 residues. The J segment lost 10 bases and the V segment lost 5 bases, leaving 9 bases of the junction unmatched. The germline V gene encodes CDR1 SGHTA and CDR2 FQGTGA. Variable domain in full (rest from reference TRBV7-3 and TRBJ1-2): GAGVSQTPSNKVTEKGKYVELRCDPISGHTALYWYRQSLGQGPEFLIYFQGTGAADDSGLPNDRFFAVRPEGSVSTLKIQRTERGDSAVYLCASSTGTGDTYTFGSGTRLTVV.

The genes are TRBV7-9 and TRBJ1-2, with TRBD1 matching over 10 bases. Germline values: CDR1 SEHNR, CDR2 FQNEAQ (reference sequence). The length of the CDR3 is 16 residues. The J segment lost 8 bases and the V segment lost 5 bases, leaving 14 bases of the junction unmatched. CDR3: CASSVTPGTGVTGYTF. CDR3 coding DNA: TGTGCCAGCAGCGTTACGCCCGGGACAGGGGTCACGGGCTACACCTTC.

The J gene is TRBJ2-3, the V gene TRBV2, with 8 bases aligning to TRBD2. Germline CDR1 reads SNHLY; CDR2 reads FYNNEI. CDR3 length equals 15 residues. V trimming: 0 bases; J trimming: 6 bases; junction bases outside the gene matches: 5. CDR3 nucleotide sequence: TGTGCCAGCAGTGAAGCGGGGACTAGGGTGGATACGCAGTATTTT. Protein: CASSEAGTRVDTQYF.

This chain uses TRBV15 with TRBJ1-3, with D unresolved. Germline lookup yields CDR1 LNHNV and CDR2 YYDKDF (reference sequence). This CDR3 spans 13 amino acids. The ends were cut back, 0 bases at V and 5 bases at J, with 5 bases in the middle. The CDR3 DNA sequence: TGTGCCACCAGCAGAGAGGAGAGAAACACCATATATTTT. Its translation is CATSREERNTIYF.

The rearrangement links TRBV18 to TRBJ2-5; the D is unclear. V was clipped by 3 bases and J by 1 base, with 12 bases between them. Germline V lookup: CDR1 KGHSH, CDR2 LQKENI. This CDR3 is built from 15 residues. The CDR3 region has the DNA TGTGCCAGCTCACCGGGCCCATCGAGCCAAGAGACCCAGTACTTC. It yields the protein CASSPGPSSQETQYF.

The chain couples TRBV9 to TRBJ2-5, with D tentatively TRBD1 or TRBD2 (5 bases each). The CDR3 is 14 amino acids. Germline lookup yields CDR1 SGDLS and CDR2 YYNGEE. V lost 0 bases, J lost 7 bases, and 13 bases lay in between. CDR3 loop: CASSVVPRGGTQYF. CDR3 coding DNA: TGTGCCAGCAGCGTAGTTCCGAGGGGTGGGACCCAGTACTTC.

This chain uses TRBV9 with TRBJ2-3; TRBD2 is a possible D gene (5 bases). Germline CDR1 SGDLS, CDR2 YYNGEE. CDR3 length: 13 amino acids. Deletions cut 4 bases from V and 1 base from J, with 7 bases between. The CDR3 nucleotides read TGTGCCAGCAGCACCGGGGGCACAGATACGCAGTATTTT. It specifies CASSTGGTDTQYF.

The genes are TRBV7-3 and TRBJ2-1, with TRBD2 matching over 8 bases. The CDR3 loop spans 12 amino acids. Germline V gene data show CDR1 as SGHTA and CDR2 as FQGTGA. The ends lost 6 bases at V and 10 bases at J; junction bases unmatched: 5. The CDR3 nucleotides read TGTGCCAGCAGTTCCGGACTAGCAGAGCAGTTCTTC. Its translation is CASSSGLAEQFF.

The rearrangement joins TRBV6-1 to TRBJ1-1; D possibly corresponds to TRBD1 (5 bases). V was trimmed by 4 bases and J by 0 bases, leaving 9 bases between them. The germline CDR1 and CDR2 sequences are MNHNS and SASEGT. The CDR3 runs 14 residues. The CDR3 DNA reads TGTGCCAGCAGTGTGGACACCATGAACACTGAAGCTTTCTTT. Translation gives CASSVDTMNTEAFF.

The chain links TRBV6-1 to TRBJ1-5; D not resolved. The V gene's germline CDR1 is MNHNS and CDR2 SASEGT. With 4 bases removed from V and 4 bases from J, the gap between germline ends came to 17 bases. CDR3 length equals 16 residues. The CDR3 sequence is CASSGNTPWGNQPQHF. In DNA, the CDR3 is TGTGCCAGCAGTGGGAATACTCCCTGGGGAAATCAGCCCCAGCATTTT.

The chain uses TRBV9 and TRBJ2-7; D may be TRBD1 or TRBD2 (5 bases each). V lost 0 bases and J lost 3, with 13 bases in between. The CDR3 has 15 amino acids. Germline lookup yields CDR1 SGDLS and CDR2 YYNGEE. The CDR3: CASSVGDGRYYEQYF. CDR3 DNA sequence: TGTGCCAGCAGCGTAGGGGACGGTCGATACTACGAGCAGTACTTC.

The chain links TRBV4-1 to TRBJ2-1; 7 nucleotides match TRBD2. V lost 4 bases to trimming and J lost 7 bases; unmatched junction nucleotides: 10. This CDR3 comprises 15 residues. CDR1 and CDR2 from the germline V gene are MGHRA and YSYEKL. CDR3 protein: CASSPGGRTGNEQFF. The CDR3 bases are TGCGCCAGCAGCCCAGGCGGGAGAACGGGGAATGAGCAGTTCTTC.

This clone came up a few times. The same CDR3 arises from other DNA sequences in this sample as well. This chain connects TRBV27 to TRBJ2-4; D not certain. This CDR3 contains 14 residues. V gave up 1 base and J gave up 3 bases, with 7 bases separating them. Germline lookup yields CDR1 MNHEY and CDR2 SMNVEV (reference sequence). The CDR3 reads CASSLLQNKNIQYF. In DNA, the CDR3 is TGTGCCAGCAGTTTATTGCAAAACAAAAACATTCAGTACTTC.

V gene TRBV19 combines with J gene TRBJ2-7; 7 bases are a match to TRBD2. V lost 7 bases, J lost 5 bases, and 2 bases stayed unmatched. The CDR3 covers 11 residues. The germline V gene encodes CDR1 LNHDA and CDR2 SQIVND (reference sequence). Here the CDR3 DNA reads TGTGCCAGTAAACGGGGGGACGAGCAGTACTTC. Translating gives CASKRGDEQYF.

Comments on this clone: Other DNA sequences of this sample code for an identical CDR3. The rearrangement joins TRBV28 to TRBJ2-3, with 8 bases matching TRBD1. There are 14 residues in the CDR3. Germline V lookup: CDR1 MDHEN, CDR2 SYDVKM. The V segment lost 5 bases and the J segment 0 bases; nucleotides outside the gene matches: 1. The CDR3 sequence: CASSQGASTDTQYF. DNA of the CDR3: TGTGCCAGCAGTCAGGGGGCGAGCACAGATACGCAGTATTTT. Combining the CDR3 with reference TRBV28 and TRBJ2-3 gives the whole variable domain DVKVTQSSRYLVKRTGEKVFLECVQDMDHENMFWYRQDPGLGLRLIYFSYDVKMKEKGDIPEGYSVSREKKERFSLILESASTNQTSMYLCASSQGASTDTQYFGPGTRLTVL.

The J gene is TRBJ2-1, the V gene TRBV13; 12 positions agree with TRBD2. Germline loops: CDR1 PRHDT, CDR2 FYEKMQ (reference sequence). V lost 9 bases and J lost 5; bases outside the gene matches: 23. This CDR3 region has 20 residues. The CDR3 coding sequence is TGTGCCAGTACCTACACTGCTACTAGCGGGAGGTCAATACAAAACAATGAGCAGTTCTTC. It is translated as CASTYTATSGRSIQNNEQFF.

As for this clone: The identical CDR3 is also encoded by other nucleotide sequences in the sample. CDR3 sequence reads: CASSVDRGGNTIYF. CDR3 DNA: TGTGCCAGCAGCGTAGACAGAGGAGGAAACACCATATATTTT. J is TRBJ1-3 and V is TRBV9; no clear D. The CDR3 runs 14 residues. The germline V gene has CDR1 SGDLS and CDR2 YYNGEE. Trimming stripped 0 bases from V and 4 bases from J, with 8 bases between.

The chain links TRBV10-2 to TRBJ1-5; 11 bases fit TRBD1. Looked up from germline, CDR1 is WSHSY and CDR2 is SAAADI. The V and J ends lost 6 bases and 6 bases, in that order; junction bases with no gene match: 4. The CDR3 totals 14 residues. In DNA form, the CDR3 reads TGCGCCAGCAGCCCGGACAGGGGGCTTCAGCCCCAGCATTTT. Translating gives CASSPDRGLQPQHF.

This sequence joins TRBV4-1 and TRBJ1-1; D remains ambiguous. The CDR3 totals 15 residues. V was shortened by 4 bases and J by 0 bases, with 12 bases between the two germline ends. The germline CDR1 and CDR2 sequences are MGHRA and YSYEKL. The CDR3 here is CASSRGRSLNTEAFF. The CDR3 bases are TGCGCCAGCAGCCGAGGAAGGAGTCTGAACACTGAAGCTTTCTTT.

This chain links TRBV9 with TRBJ2-1, with D hard to call. The CDR3 extends over 14 amino acids. CDR1 and CDR2 (germline): SGDLS, YYNGEE. Trimming removed 5 bases at V and 3 bases at J, with 12 bases between. CDR3 loop: CASSADPVYNEQFF. The DNA of the CDR3 is TGTGCCAGCAGTGCAGATCCAGTCTACAATGAGCAGTTCTTC.

The chain carries TRBV5-4 and TRBJ2-5, with D tentatively TRBD2 (5 bases). CDR3 length: 14 residues. Germline-derived CDR1 and CDR2 are SGHNT and YYREEE (reference sequence). The ends were cut back, 2 bases at V and 5 bases at J, with 13 bases in the middle. This chain's CDR3 is CASSLGRGSETQYF. For the CDR3, the DNA is TGTGCCAGCAGCTTAGGACGGGGTAGCGAGACCCAGTACTTC.

For the CDR3, the DNA is TGTGCCAGCAGCCTAGCGGGGCACTACAATGAGCAGTTCTTC. Its protein product is CASSLAGHYNEQFF. The chain recombines TRBV28 with TRBJ2-1, with 9 nucleotides matching TRBD2. The ends lost 6 bases at V and 3 bases at J; junction bases unmatched: 3. This CDR3 region has 14 residues. CDR1 MDHEN and CDR2 SYDVKM come from the germline V gene.

J is TRBJ2-7 and V is TRBV9, with unresolved D. Germline CDR1 and CDR2: SGDLS and YYNGEE. This CDR3 has 13 residues. V gave up 4 bases and J gave up 3 bases, with 11 bases separating them. The CDR3 nucleotides are TGTGCCAGCAGCCCTGGGATTAACTACGAGCAGTACTTC. Encoded protein: CASSPGINYEQYF.

The chain has TRBV2 and TRBJ1-2; 8 bases map to TRBD1. The trim removed 6 bases at V and 6 bases at J, leaving 6 bases unmatched. The length of the CDR3 is 13 residues. Germline V gene lookup returns CDR1 SNHLY and CDR2 FYNNEI. The CDR3 bases are TGTGCCAGCAGGGACAGGGAGGGCCATGGCTACACCTTC. Amino acids: CASRDREGHGYTF. The full variable domain, in which reference TRBV2 and TRBJ1-2 provide the parts outside the CDR3, is EPEVTQTPSHQVTQMGQEVILRCVPISNHLYFYWYRQILGQKVEFLVSFYNNEISEKSEIFDDQFSVERPDGSNFTLKIRSTKLEDSAMYFCASRDREGHGYTFGSGTRLTVV.